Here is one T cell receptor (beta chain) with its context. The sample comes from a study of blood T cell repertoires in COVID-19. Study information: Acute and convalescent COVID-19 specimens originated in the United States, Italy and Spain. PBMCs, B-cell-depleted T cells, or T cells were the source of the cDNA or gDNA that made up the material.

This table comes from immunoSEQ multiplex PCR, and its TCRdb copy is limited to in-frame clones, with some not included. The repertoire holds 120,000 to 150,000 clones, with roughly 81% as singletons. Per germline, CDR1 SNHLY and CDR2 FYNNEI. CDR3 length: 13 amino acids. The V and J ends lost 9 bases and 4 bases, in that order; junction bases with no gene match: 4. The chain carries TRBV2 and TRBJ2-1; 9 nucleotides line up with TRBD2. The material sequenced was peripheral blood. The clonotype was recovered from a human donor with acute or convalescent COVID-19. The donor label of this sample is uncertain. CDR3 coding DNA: TGTGCCAGGGCGGGGGGGCTTTACAATGAGCAGTTCTTC. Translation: CARAGGLYNEQFF.